Presented here are 32 T cell receptor beta chains from one specimen sequenced in a study of control samples from healthy donors and cancer patients. Clones were sequenced by immunoSEQ multiplex PCR, and TCRdb holds only the in-frame ones, with some missing. The table records about 100,000 clones, approximately 84% of them present only once. Sequenced: blood. These receptors were collected from a man aged 18 to 30 in good health.

The rearrangement joins TRBV6-5 to TRBJ1-6, with TRBD1 as a possible D gene (5 bases). The CDR3 runs 16 residues. V gave up 2 bases and J gave up 10 bases, with 18 bases separating them. CDR1 and CDR2 (germline): MNHEY, SVGAGI. For the CDR3, the DNA is TGTGCCAGCAGTTACCAGGGTATAGGGGTACGGTCACCCCTCCACTTT. Translated, it gives CASSYQGIGVRSPLHF.

The V and J genes are TRBV28 and TRBJ1-2; D not certain. Per germline, CDR1 MDHEN and CDR2 SYDVKM. The CDR3 loop spans 13 amino acids. Trimming removed 8 bases from V and 4 bases from J, with 14 bases in between. The CDR3 protein is CASDTRNPYGYTF. The CDR3 DNA follows: TGTGCCAGCGATACTAGGAATCCCTATGGCTACACCTTC.

Comments on this clone: Germline is not matched at one junction end, which may reflect a read error. The chain employs TRBV5-6 and TRBJ2-3, with D unclear. There are 12 residues in the CDR3. Looked up from germline, CDR1 is SGHDT and CDR2 is YYEEEE. CDR3 loop: CASSLERRTADF. For the CDR3, the DNA is TGTGCCAGCAGCCTTGAGAGACGGACCGCTGATTTT.

V is TRBV20-1 and J is TRBJ2-3, with TRBD2 as a possible D gene (6 bases). The CDR3 runs 14 residues. Germline V lookup: CDR1 DFQATT, CDR2 SNEGSKA (reference sequence). V lost 3 bases to trimming and J lost 2 bases, with 12 bases between them. The CDR3 sequence is CSASGGRFTDTQYF. Written as DNA, the CDR3 is TGCAGTGCTAGTGGAGGGCGCTTCACAGATACGCAGTATTTT.

The CDR3 DNA reads as TGTGCCAGCAGTTTGTTAATCGGACAGGGGCCCCCGGAAATCTACGAGCAGTACTTC. It translates to CASSLLIGQGPPEIYEQYF. This chain uses TRBV28 with TRBJ2-7; TRBD1 aligns across 9 bases. CDR1 is MDHEN, CDR2 SYDVKM, per germline. Losses at the gene ends were 3 bases for V and 3 bases for J; bases not matched to a gene: 18. The CDR3 is 19 amino acids.

This chain joins TRBV28 and TRBJ1-1; 9 bases line up with TRBD1. The CDR3 covers 14 residues. CDR1 is MDHEN and CDR2 is SYDVKM in the germline V gene. The V and J ends lost 4 bases and 1 base, in that order; junction bases with no gene match: 1. In DNA, the CDR3 is TGTGCCAGCAGTTCACAGGGGGCGAACACTGAAGCTTTCTTT. This sequence encodes CASSSQGANTEAFF.

The chain carries TRBV24-1 and TRBJ1-5; TRBD1 aligns across 9 bases. The CDR3 is 16 residues long. The germline gives CDR1 KGHDR, CDR2 SFDVKD. V was clipped by 4 bases and J by 2 bases; unmatched bases: 5. CDR3 amino acids: CATSDQDRGGNQPQHF. The CDR3 region has the DNA TGTGCCACCAGTGACCAGGACAGGGGAGGCAATCAGCCCCAGCATTTT.

The table lists this clone with many counts. CDR3 protein: CASSLGTVSYEQYF. In DNA, the CDR3 is TGTGCCAGCAGCCTGGGGACAGTCTCCTACGAGCAGTACTTC. The chain recombines TRBV3-1 (or the pseudogene TRBV3-2) with TRBJ2-7; 7 positions agree with TRBD1. The CDR3 runs 14 residues. The trim removed 4 bases at V and 0 bases at J, leaving 3 bases unmatched. Germline CDR1 and CDR2: LGHDT and YNNKEL (reference sequence).

The rearrangement joins TRBV4-1 to TRBJ1-2; 7 bases line up with TRBD1. The CDR3 covers 12 residues. V trimming: 4 bases; J trimming: 7 bases; junction bases outside the gene matches: 3. Germline V gene lookup returns CDR1 MGHRA and CDR2 YSYEKL. CDR3: CASSRGGSGYTF. Here the CDR3 DNA reads TGCGCCAGCAGCCGAGGGGGCTCTGGCTACACCTTC.

The chain carries TRBV5-5 and TRBJ1-1; 12 bases fit TRBD1. Losses at the gene ends were 3 bases for V and 1 base for J; bases not matched to a gene: 4. Looked up from germline, CDR1 is SGHKS and CDR2 is YYEKEE (reference sequence). CDR3 length: 16 amino acids. Written as DNA, the CDR3 is TGTGCCAGCAGCTCGGGGGGACAGGGGGCGAACACTGAAGCTTTCTTT. It encodes CASSSGGQGANTEAFF.

The chain couples TRBV5-5 to TRBJ2-2, with TRBD1 as a possible D gene (6 bases). CDR3 length: 15 residues. The V gene lost 2 bases and the J gene lost 4 bases, with 12 bases spanning the gap. Germline lookup yields CDR1 SGHKS and CDR2 YYEKEE (reference sequence). The CDR3 loop reads CASSLTRQVTGELFF. Written as DNA, the CDR3 is TGTGCCAGCAGCTTAACCCGACAGGTCACCGGGGAGCTGTTTTTT.

The rearrangement uses TRBV7-9 and TRBJ2-6; D is possibly TRBD1 (5 bases). CDR1 and CDR2 (germline): SEHNR, FQNEAQ (reference sequence). V was pared by 1 base and J by 4 bases, with 8 bases between. The CDR3 loop spans 15 amino acids. As DNA, the CDR3 is TGTGCCAGCAGCTTAGAGGGGATAGGGGCCAACGTCCTGACTTTC. As protein: CASSLEGIGANVLTF.

CDR3 residues: CASSFRVDQPQHF. CDR3 DNA: TGTGCCAGCAGTTTCAGGGTTGACCAGCCCCAGCATTTT. The chain is built from TRBV6-5 and TRBJ1-5; TRBD1 might be the D (5 bases). V was pared by 4 bases and J by 7 bases, with 11 bases between. The CDR3 contains 13 residues. Germline CDR1 is MNHEY and CDR2 is SVGAGI.

V gene TRBV6-6 combines with J gene TRBJ2-7; 11 bases map to TRBD2. V gave up 6 bases and J gave up 5 bases; unmatched junction bases: 9. The CDR3 covers 15 residues. Per germline, CDR1 MNHNY and CDR2 SVGAGI (reference sequence). The CDR3 reads CASSNIAGGQNEQYV. CDR3 DNA sequence: TGTGCCAGCAGCAATATAGCGGGGGGGCAGAACGAGCAGTACGTC.

The chain uses TRBV18 and TRBJ2-5, with D hard to call. CDR1 and CDR2 (germline): KGHSH, LQKENI. With 5 bases removed from V and 1 base from J, the gap between germline ends came to 11 bases. The CDR3 loop spans 14 amino acids. CDR3 DNA: TGTGCCAGCTCATGGTCCGGGCCCCAAGAGACCCAGTACTTC. Encoded protein: CASSWSGPQETQYF.

This chain connects TRBV30 to TRBJ2-7; 7 bases map to TRBD1. The V gene's germline CDR1 is GTSNPN and CDR2 SVGIG (reference sequence). The CDR3 length is 12 residues. The V segment lost 5 bases and the J segment 10 bases; nucleotides outside the gene matches: 11. CDR3 loop: CAWGISDRVQYF. For the CDR3, the DNA is TGTGCCTGGGGTATATCAGACAGGGTTCAGTACTTC.

This chain joins TRBV7-7 and TRBJ2-1, with D uncertain. The CDR3 is made up of 15 amino acids. V shed 5 bases and J shed 1 base, with 12 bases lying between them. Germline-derived CDR1 and CDR2 are SSHAT and FNYEAQ (reference sequence). The CDR3 region is CASSAALGSYNEQFF. The CDR3 DNA is TGTGCCAGCAGCGCGGCCCTCGGATCCTACAATGAGCAGTTCTTC.

Turning to this clone: Mismatch with germline at one junction end may stem from a read error. The chain links TRBV4-1 to TRBJ2-3; 12 positions agree with TRBD2. The length of the CDR3 is 11 residues. CDR1 is MGHRA, CDR2 YSYEKL, per germline. CDR3 amino acids: CASSGLAGLAF. The CDR3 bases are TGCGCCAGCTCAGGACTAGCGGGGTTGGCTTTT.

The sample holds one count of this clone. The V and J genes are TRBV19 and TRBJ1-2, with TRBD1 as a possible D gene (5 bases). The V and J ends lost 4 bases and 2 bases respectively, with 11 bases between them. The CDR3 runs to 14 residues. Germline V gene lookup returns CDR1 LNHDA and CDR2 SQIVND (reference sequence). CDR3 DNA sequence: TGTGCCAGTAGTACGCCGGGACCAAACTATGGCTACACCTTC. Residues: CASSTPGPNYGYTF. Full variable domain (rest looked up from reference TRBV19 and TRBJ1-2): DGGITQSPKYLFRKEGQNVTLSCEQNLNHDAMYWYRQDPGQGLRLIYYSQIVNDFQKGDIAEGYSVSREKKESFPLTVTSAQKNPTAFYLCASSTPGPNYGYTFGSGTRLTVV.

This clone has more than one count but fewer than ten. The chain has TRBV24-1 and TRBJ2-6; D might be TRBD2 (5 bases). The CDR3 length is 16 residues. V was cut by 3 bases and J by 0 bases, with 8 bases left in between. CDR1 and CDR2 (germline): KGHDR, SFDVKD. The CDR3 DNA reads TGTGCCACCAGTGATCGACGGGGCTCTGGGGCCAACGTCCTGACTTTC. Translated: CATSDRRGSGANVLTF.

This chain links TRBV9 with TRBJ1-2; TRBD1 aligns across 7 bases. Germline-derived CDR1 and CDR2 are SGDLS and YYNGEE. The CDR3 runs to 14 residues. V shed 3 bases, J shed 4 bases, and the junction held 6 bases outside the gene matches. This chain's CDR3 is CASSGGQHSYGYTF. The CDR3 bases are TGTGCCAGCAGCGGGGGACAGCACTCCTATGGCTACACCTTC.

The V and J genes are TRBV29-1 and TRBJ1-1, with D possibly matching TRBD1 (6 bases). With 6 bases removed from V and 8 bases from J, the gap between germline ends came to 16 bases. CDR1 SQVTM and CDR2 ANQGSEA come from the germline V gene. This CDR3 spans 12 amino acids. CDR3 DNA: TGCAGCGTCCCTTGGACAGCGTCGGAAGCTTTCTTT. Translating it yields CSVPWTASEAFF.

The V call is TRBV4-1, the J call TRBJ1-4, with D perhaps matching TRBD1 (5 bases). V dropped 3 bases and J dropped 0 bases, with 14 bases sitting between them. Germline V gene sequence: CDR1 MGHRA, CDR2 YSYEKL. CDR3 length equals 17 residues. CDR3 residues: CASSQGEGTATNEKLFF. DNA for the CDR3: TGCGCCAGCAGCCAGGGAGAAGGGACGGCAACTAATGAAAAACTGTTTTTT.

The rearrangement uses TRBV12-5 and TRBJ2-2; no firm D call. V was trimmed by 0 bases and J by 6 bases, leaving 5 bases between them. Germline assignment: CDR1 LGHNT and CDR2 FRNRAP. This CDR3 is built from 13 residues. The CDR3 spells CASGLVGSGELFF. CDR3 DNA sequence: TGTGCTAGTGGTTTGGTAGGCTCCGGGGAGCTGTTTTTT.

This clone was recorded only once. This chain connects TRBV13 to TRBJ2-7; 9 bases fit TRBD2. The V segment lost 1 base and the J segment 0 bases; nucleotides outside the gene matches: 7. This CDR3 contains 17 residues. Germline assignment: CDR1 PRHDT and CDR2 FYEKMQ (reference sequence). CDR3 region: CASSLAAGGSSSYEQYF. CDR3 sequence (DNA): TGTGCCAGCAGCTTAGCAGCGGGGGGATCGAGCTCCTACGAGCAGTACTTC.

This clone was observed a single time. The J gene is TRBJ2-7, the V gene TRBV28, with D possibly matching TRBD1 (5 bases). Trimming shortened V by 3 bases and J by 4 bases, and 16 bases separated the two germline ends. The length of the CDR3 is 15 residues. Germline CDR1 is MDHEN and CDR2 is SYDVKM. This CDR3 reads CASSFAAGIPYEQYF. CDR3 nucleotide sequence: TGTGCCAGCAGTTTTGCGGCAGGGATCCCTTACGAGCAGTACTTC.

The rearrangement uses TRBV2 and TRBJ1-1; D ambiguous. Trimming removed 7 bases from V and 4 bases from J, with 19 bases in between. This CDR3 spans 15 amino acids. Looked up from germline, CDR1 is SNHLY and CDR2 is FYNNEI. CDR3 sequence: CASTANGIALTEAFF. CDR3 bases: TGTGCCAGCACCGCGAACGGAATTGCACTCACTGAAGCTTTCTTT.

This chain uses TRBV19 with TRBJ2-3, with 10 bases lining up with TRBD2. This CDR3 has 16 amino acids. Trimming cost V 5 bases and J 0 bases; bases outside gene matches: 5. CDR1 is LNHDA, CDR2 SQIVND, per germline (reference sequence). The CDR3 protein is CASSPRTSGSTDTQYF. CDR3 coding DNA: TGTGCCAGTAGTCCCCGGACTAGCGGCAGCACAGATACGCAGTATTTT.

The rearrangement joins TRBV6-5 to TRBJ1-2; D ambiguous. The V end was cut by 0 bases, the J end by 1 base, with 12 bases between. CDR1 and CDR2 (germline): MNHEY, SVGAGI. This CDR3 spans 16 amino acids. The CDR3 reads CASSYSTKRVNYGYTF. The CDR3 DNA reads as TGTGCCAGCAGTTACTCTACAAAGCGCGTTAACTATGGCTACACCTTC.

The V call is TRBV7-8, the J call TRBJ1-4; D unclear. The germline V and J ends were trimmed by 6 bases and 6 bases, with 14 bases remaining between them. The CDR3 runs to 14 residues. CDR1 is SGHVS, CDR2 FQNEAQ, per germline. Written as DNA, the CDR3 is TGTGCCAGCAGTTCCGGGGAAATCCATGAAAAACTGTTTTTT. It yields the protein CASSSGEIHEKLFF.

By share, this clone counts as medium-sized. This chain connects TRBV6-5 to TRBJ2-7; 7 bases are shared with TRBD1. The trim removed 10 bases at V and 3 bases at J, leaving 9 bases unmatched. CDR3 length equals 13 residues. Germline CDR1 is MNHEY and CDR2 is SVGAGI. Here the CDR3 DNA reads TGTGCCATCGCCGAGGGGGACAGCTACGAGCAGTACGTC. Its protein is CAIAEGDSYEQYV.

The V call is TRBV7-6, the J call TRBJ2-2; TRBD1 is a possible D gene (5 bases). Germline values: CDR1 SGHVS, CDR2 FNYEAQ. V was trimmed by 1 base and J by 1 base, leaving 10 bases between them. This CDR3 contains 16 residues. DNA of the CDR3: TGTGCCAGCAGCTTAGAAATAGGACAGAACACCGGGGAGCTGTTTTTT. Residues: CASSLEIGQNTGELFF.